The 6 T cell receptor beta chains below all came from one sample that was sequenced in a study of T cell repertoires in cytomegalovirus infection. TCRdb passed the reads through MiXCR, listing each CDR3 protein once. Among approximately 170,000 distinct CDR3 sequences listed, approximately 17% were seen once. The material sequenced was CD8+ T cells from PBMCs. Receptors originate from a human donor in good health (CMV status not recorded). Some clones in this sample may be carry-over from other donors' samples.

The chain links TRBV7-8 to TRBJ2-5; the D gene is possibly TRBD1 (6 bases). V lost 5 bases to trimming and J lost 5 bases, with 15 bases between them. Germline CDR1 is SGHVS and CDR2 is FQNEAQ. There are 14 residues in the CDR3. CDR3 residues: CASSPLWGPETQYF. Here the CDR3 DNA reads TGTGCCAGCAGCCCTCTCTGGGGGCCGGAGACCCAGTACTTC.

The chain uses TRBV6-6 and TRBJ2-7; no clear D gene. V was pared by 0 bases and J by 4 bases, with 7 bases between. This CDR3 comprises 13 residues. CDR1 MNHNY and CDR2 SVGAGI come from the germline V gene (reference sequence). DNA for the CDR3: TGTGCCAGCAGTTACTCGACCGCGTACGAGCAGTACTTC. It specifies CASSYSTAYEQYF.

Here the CDR3 reads CASSESSTRSDEQFF. The DNA for the CDR3 is TGCGCCAGCAGTGAGTCGTCTACCCGAAGCGATGAGCAGTTCTTC. V is TRBV10-2 and J is TRBJ2-1; D not resolved. V dropped 0 bases and J dropped 8 bases, with 14 bases sitting between them. The CDR3 is 15 residues long. Germline V CDR1 and CDR2: WSHSY, SAAADI.

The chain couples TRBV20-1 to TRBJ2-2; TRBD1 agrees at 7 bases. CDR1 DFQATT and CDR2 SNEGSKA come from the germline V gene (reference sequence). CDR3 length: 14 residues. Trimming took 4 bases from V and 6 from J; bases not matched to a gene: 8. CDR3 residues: CSAKRQGDAGELFF. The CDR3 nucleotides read TGCAGTGCTAAGCGACAGGGCGACGCCGGGGAGCTGTTTTTT.

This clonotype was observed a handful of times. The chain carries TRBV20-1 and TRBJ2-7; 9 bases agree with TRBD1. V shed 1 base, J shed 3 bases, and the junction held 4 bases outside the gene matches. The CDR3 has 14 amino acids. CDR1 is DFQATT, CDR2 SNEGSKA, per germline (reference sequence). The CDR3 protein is CSARGGTGSYEQYF. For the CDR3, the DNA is TGCAGTGCTAGAGGAGGGACAGGGAGCTACGAGCAGTACTTC.

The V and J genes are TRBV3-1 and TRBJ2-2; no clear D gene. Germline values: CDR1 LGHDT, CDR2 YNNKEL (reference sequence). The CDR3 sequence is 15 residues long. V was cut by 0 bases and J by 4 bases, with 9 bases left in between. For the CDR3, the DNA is TGTGCCAGCAGCCAAGAGCGTGAGGTCACCGGGGAGCTGTTTTTT. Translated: CASSQEREVTGELFF. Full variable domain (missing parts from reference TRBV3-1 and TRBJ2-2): DTAVSQTPKYLVTQMGNDKSIKCEQNLGHDTMYWYKQDSKKFLKIMFSYNNKELIINETVPNRFSPKSPDKAHLNLHINSLELGDSAVYFCASSQEREVTGELFFGEGSRLTVL.